This T cell receptor beta chain was retrieved from a study of a mutant IDH1 vaccine in newly diagnosed glioma. Study context: Eight vaccinations reached patients in weeks 1, 3, 5, 7, 11, 15, 19 and 23. The study started vaccination 4-6 weeks after radiotherapy alone, or with temozolomide cycles. Receipt of radiotherapy, temozolomide, or both preceded the study, and most received both. Findings and caveats of the study: Any relationship between pseudoprogression and changes in top peripheral T cell clonotypes seemed absent.

The V gene's germline CDR1 is MNHEY and CDR2 SMNVEV (reference sequence). CDR3 length equals 13 residues. V lost 3 bases to trimming and J lost 5 bases, with 7 bases between them. The data were produced by immunoSEQ multiplex PCR, yet TCRdb's version contains in-frame clones alone and is incomplete. The data show about 56,000 clones, over 70% seen once. Stated time point: week 23, last vaccination. The content of each vaccine dose was 300 ug of mutant IDH1 20-mer peptide, and topical imiquimod accompanied it. About this clone: What it binds is not known.

This receptor was obtained from a man aged 40-50 years with glioma. This sequence joins TRBV27 and TRBJ2-2; D is unclear. Specimen: PBMCs, collected from a glioma patient whose treatment included an IDH1 peptide vaccine. CDR3 nucleotides: TGTGCCAGCAGTTTTATGGGAACCGGGGAGCTGTTTTTT. Its translation is CASSFMGTGELFF.